Below, 8 T cell receptor beta chains from the same sample are listed, as sequenced in a study of a mutant IDH1 vaccine in newly diagnosed glioma (dated by TCRdb to the early 2020s). The sample's time point, from its label and the paper: baseline, week 1 (first vaccination visit). The meaning of the sample's treatment or condition label: pre-vaccination baseline after standard-of-care therapy. Receptors were amplified or captured by the immunoSEQ multiplex PCR assay. TCRdb stores this immuneACCESS table with in-frame sequences only. Part of the clones is absent; in the studies checked, under half of the shortfall reflects unresolved V genes, and no reason is known for the rest. Here the sample has 95,000 to 100,000 clones; roughly 89% occur a single time. Around 0.6% of the sample is held by the ten biggest clonotypes. This material consisted of PBMCs, taken from a glioma patient treated with radiotherapy, temozolomide or both. These TCRs come from a woman between 45 and 65 years old with glioma.

This chain uses TRBV7-2 with TRBJ1-1, with 8 bases that match TRBD1. V shed 1 base and J 5 bases; nucleotides not matched to a gene: 6. The CDR3 consists of 15 residues. CDR1 and CDR2 from the germline V gene are SGHTA and FQGNSA. CDR3 protein: CASSLGLGQGTEAFF. CDR3 DNA sequence: TGTGCCAGCAGCTTAGGGTTAGGACAGGGAACTGAAGCTTTCTTT.

This rearrangement joins TRBV9 to TRBJ2-1, with 10 bases lining up with TRBD2. With V trimmed by 3 bases and J by 4 bases, 1 base remained unmatched. CDR1 and CDR2 (germline): SGDLS, YYNGEE. The CDR3 covers 14 residues. CDR3 DNA sequence: TGTGCCAGCAGCGGGACTAGCGGATACAATGAGCAGTTCTTC. Encoded protein: CASSGTSGYNEQFF.

This chain connects TRBV18 to TRBJ2-3; D may be TRBD2 (8 bases). V was cut by 6 bases and J by 0 bases, with 28 bases left in between. Germline loops: CDR1 KGHSH, CDR2 LQKENI. The CDR3 runs to 20 residues. As DNA, the CDR3 is TGTGCCAGCTCTCCAGGGGGGGTAAGCGGGAGAGGGTACAGCACAGATACGCAGTATTTT. Protein: CASSPGGVSGRGYSTDTQYF.

The V and J genes are TRBV19 and TRBJ1-5; 9 bases agree with TRBD1. The CDR3 sequence is 16 residues long. The ends lost 3 bases at V and 1 base at J; junction bases unmatched: 4. Per the germline V gene, CDR1 is LNHDA and CDR2 is SQIVND (reference sequence). The CDR3 spells CASSIWTGVSNQPQHF. In nucleotides, the CDR3 is TGTGCCAGTAGTATCTGGACAGGGGTAAGCAATCAGCCCCAGCATTTT.

This chain connects TRBV2 to TRBJ1-5, with D perhaps matching TRBD1 (5 bases). Trimming left V 11 bases short and J 6 bases short, with 14 bases between. The CDR3 is 12 residues long. Germline assignment: CDR1 SNHLY and CDR2 FYNNEI. Here the CDR3 DNA reads TGTGCCCCCGGGGCCCGGTTTCAGCCCCAGCATTTT. Translated, it gives CAPGARFQPQHF.

This chain's CDR3 is CAGREEPGRANNEQFF. CDR3 sequence (DNA): TGTGCCGGAAGGGAGGAACCGGGGAGGGCCAACAATGAGCAGTTCTTC. This rearrangement joins TRBV5-5 to TRBJ2-1; 7 positions match TRBD2. CDR1 SGHKS and CDR2 YYEKEE come from the germline V gene (reference sequence). Trimming took 10 bases from V and 5 from J; bases not matched to a gene: 18. CDR3 length: 16 residues. Combining the CDR3 with reference TRBV5-5 and TRBJ2-1 gives the whole variable domain DAGVTQSPTHLIKTRGQQVTLRCSPISGHKSVSWYQQVLGQGPQFIFQYYEKEERGRGNFPDRFSARQFPNYSSELNVNALLLGDSALYLCAGREEPGRANNEQFFGPGTRLTVL.

This clone has just a few counts. This chain uses TRBV7-2 with TRBJ1-1, with 7 nucleotides matching TRBD1. Per germline, CDR1 SGHTA and CDR2 FQGNSA. CDR3 length equals 14 residues. The V segment lost 5 bases and the J segment 5 bases; nucleotides outside the gene matches: 8. The CDR3 protein is CASSQRQGGTEAFF. The CDR3 region has the DNA TGTGCCAGCAGCCAGAGACAGGGCGGGACTGAAGCTTTCTTT.

The rearrangement links TRBV19 to TRBJ2-2, with TRBD1 matching 8 bases. This CDR3 has 13 residues. V trimming: 6 bases; J trimming: 7 bases; junction bases outside the gene matches: 4. The germline V gene encodes CDR1 LNHDA and CDR2 SQIVND (reference sequence). CDR3 coding DNA: TGTGCCAGTAGGCAGGGGGCAGTCGGGGAGCTGTTTTTT. Residues: CASRQGAVGELFF. Using reference TRBV19 and TRBJ2-2 for the parts outside the CDR3, the full variable domain is DGGITQSPKYLFRKEGQNVTLSCEQNLNHDAMYWYRQDPGQGLRLIYYSQIVNDFQKGDIAEGYSVSREKKESFPLTVTSAQKNPTAFYLCASRQGAVGELFFGEGSRLTVL.